This TCR beta chain was documented in a study of shared clonotypes between healthy human individuals. Across the whole study: Each donor had three CD4 naive, three CD4 memory, two CD8 naive and one CD8 memory plate.

Assay execution took place at the deep level. Sequencing was performed with immunoSEQ multiplex PCR; in TCRdb, only in-frame clones are kept and a portion is missing. The sample includes fewer than 400,000 clones, 74% of them seen just once. Germline V gene lookup returns CDR1 MNHNS and CDR2 SASEGT. The length of the CDR3 is 14 residues. V was trimmed by 2 bases and J by 5 bases, leaving 12 bases between them. All of the donors resided in Nashville, Tennessee, and each was a Caucasian adult. This clonotype was sampled from a man under 40 in good health. The chain joins TRBV6-1 to TRBJ1-2; no firm D call. What was sequenced was memory CD4+ T cells sorted from blood. The sample's subset: CD45RA-negative fraction. Written as DNA, the CDR3 is TGTGCCAGCAGTGAACCGGGCCTGGGGTATGGCTACACCTTC. Protein product: CASSEPGLGYGYTF.